The next 26 T cell receptor beta chains were all read from a single sample in a study of T cell responses to AZD1222 COVID-19 vaccine. Repertoires were generated with immunoSEQ multiplex PCR, while TCRdb's copy carries only in-frame clones and drops some. Altogether about 86,000 clones are present, 70% to 80% being singletons, with the ten largest covering approximately 21%. This material consisted of peripheral blood, taken on day 0 of AZD1222 vaccination. These receptors were collected from an adult in good health.

This clone occurred a few times. CDR3: CASTGWPGDYEQFF. CDR3 sequence (DNA): TGTGCCAGTACCGGGTGGCCGGGAGACTATGAGCAGTTCTTC. V is TRBV19 and J is TRBJ2-1, with a tentative D call TRBD2 (6 bases). Germline loops: CDR1 LNHDA, CDR2 SQIVND (reference sequence). The CDR3 spans 14 residues. Trimming removed 7 bases from V and 8 bases from J, with 18 bases in between.

DNA for the CDR3: TGCGCCAGCAGCTTGTACAAGACCCAAGAGACCCAGTACTTC. Translation gives CASSLYKTQETQYF. The V call is TRBV5-1, the J call TRBJ2-5; D uncertain. CDR1 is SGHRS and CDR2 is YFSETQ in the germline V gene. Trimming took 1 base from V and 1 from J, leaving 8 bases between them. CDR3 length: 14 residues.

The chain uses TRBV7-2 and TRBJ1-1; tentatively, D is TRBD1 (5 bases). Germline assignment: CDR1 SGHTA and CDR2 FQGNSA. The CDR3 spans 15 residues. V gave up 2 bases and J gave up 4 bases, with 14 bases separating them. CDR3 nucleotide sequence: TGTGCCAGCAGCTTAAATCCCGACAGTTTCACTGAAGCTTTCTTT. This encodes CASSLNPDSFTEAFF.

A remark on this clone: One junction end disagrees with the germline gene, perhaps due to a read error. DNA of the CDR3: TGTGCCAGCAGTTCCCCCTATGCAGTCCCGCTCTTC. Protein: CASSSPYAVPLF. The V gene is TRBV27, the J gene TRBJ2-1; D not certain. Germline V lookup: CDR1 MNHEY, CDR2 SMNVEV (reference sequence). The CDR3 is made up of 12 amino acids.

The genes are TRBV2 and TRBJ2-3; 9 bases match TRBD2. J was trimmed by 4 bases and V by 4 bases; bases with no gene match: 6. The CDR3 has 15 amino acids. Germline loops: CDR1 SNHLY, CDR2 FYNNEI. CDR3 in amino acids: CASSGGLAEADTQYF. As DNA, the CDR3 is TGTGCCAGCAGTGGGGGACTAGCCGAGGCAGATACGCAGTATTTT.

The V call is TRBV7-2, the J call TRBJ2-2; D unresolved. CDR3 length equals 16 residues. CDR1 is SGHTA and CDR2 is FQGNSA in the germline V gene. Deletions cut 2 bases from V and 0 bases from J, with 10 bases between. CDR3 sequence reads: CASSLQPGANTGELFF. DNA of the CDR3: TGTGCCAGCAGCTTACAACCAGGAGCGAACACCGGGGAGCTGTTTTTT.

The chain has TRBV24-1 and TRBJ2-6; 7 nucleotides agree with TRBD1. J was trimmed by 0 bases and V by 1 base; bases with no gene match: 8. Germline V gene lookup returns CDR1 KGHDR and CDR2 SFDVKD. The CDR3 contains 19 residues. In DNA, the CDR3 is TGTGCCACCAGTGATTTCTCTCCGGGACAGAGCTCTGGGGCCAACGTCCTGACTTTC. Its translation: CATSDFSPGQSSGANVLTF.

The chain's CDR3 is CASSLVAGGNPYEQYF. As DNA, the CDR3 is TGTGCCAGCAGTCTCGTAGCGGGAGGAAATCCCTACGAGCAGTACTTC. This sequence joins TRBV27 and TRBJ2-7; the match to TRBD2 covers 10 bases. This CDR3 is built from 16 residues. J was trimmed by 2 bases and V by 5 bases; bases with no gene match: 9. The V gene's germline CDR1 is MNHEY and CDR2 SMNVEV (reference sequence).

The gene calls are TRBV12-3 or TRBV12-4 and TRBJ2-7; D is unresolved. The CDR3 covers 13 residues. The V end was cut by 5 bases, the J end by 2 bases, with 10 bases between. CDR3 in amino acids: CASSPAPPYEQYF. The CDR3, as DNA: TGTGCCAGCAGTCCCGCCCCCCCCTACGAGCAGTACTTC.

In its sample, this clone was seen a few times. The CDR3 loop reads CASSTYRGDTEAFF. CDR3 nucleotide sequence: TGTGCCAGCAGCACCTACAGGGGGGACACTGAAGCTTTCTTT. The chain carries TRBV7-9 and TRBJ1-1, with 8 bases identical to TRBD1. Germline CDR1 is SEHNR and CDR2 is FQNEAQ (reference sequence). The CDR3 loop spans 14 amino acids. Losses at the gene ends were 5 bases for V and 3 bases for J; bases not matched to a gene: 5.

V is TRBV5-1 and J is TRBJ1-5; 7 positions match TRBD1. Trimming at V came to 4 bases and at J to 4 bases, leaving 5 bases not matched to a gene. The CDR3 consists of 14 residues. Germline V gives CDR1 SGHRS, CDR2 YFSETQ. For the CDR3, the DNA is TGCGCCAGCAGCGCAGGACAGGAGAATCAGCCCCAGCATTTT. Residues: CASSAGQENQPQHF.

The count of this clone is one. V and J are TRBV7-8 and TRBJ2-1; D may be TRBD2 (5 bases). The V end was cut by 2 bases, the J end by 10 bases, with 15 bases between. Per the germline V gene, CDR1 is SGHVS and CDR2 is FQNEAQ. CDR3 length: 14 amino acids. In DNA form, the CDR3 reads TGTGCCAGCAGCTTACGGGGAACTAGTGGGGAGCAGTTCTTC. Translation: CASSLRGTSGEQFF.

This clone was observed a single time. V and J are TRBV30 and TRBJ2-3; 11 bases agree with TRBD1. The CDR3 length is 15 residues. Trimming removed 3 bases from V and 6 bases from J; junction bases left unmatched: 8. The germline CDR1 and CDR2 sequences are GTSNPN and SVGIG (reference sequence). The CDR3 loop reads CAWRTPGQGVDTQYF. The CDR3 DNA reads as TGTGCCTGGAGGACACCGGGACAGGGGGTGGATACGCAGTATTTT.

The J gene is TRBJ2-7, the V gene TRBV7-2; a weak D match, TRBD2 (6 bases). CDR3 length equals 16 residues. Germline V gene data show CDR1 as SGHTA and CDR2 as FQGNSA. V lost 5 bases to trimming and J lost 2 bases, with 19 bases between them. The CDR3 protein is CASSRWGGPSAYEQYF. CDR3 nucleotide sequence: TGTGCCAGCAGCCGCTGGGGCGGTCCTAGCGCCTACGAGCAGTACTTC.

The chain combines TRBV5-4 with TRBJ2-5; D could derive from TRBD1 or TRBD2 (5 bases each). The CDR3 consists of 15 residues. Germline CDR1 SGHNT, CDR2 YYREEE (reference sequence). V dropped 4 bases and J dropped 6 bases, with 19 bases sitting between them. The CDR3 protein is CASSPTSGSEKTQYF. DNA of the CDR3: TGTGCCAGCAGCCCCACGTCAGGGAGTGAAAAGACCCAGTACTTC.

The chain combines TRBV6-2 or TRBV6-3 with TRBJ2-1; 11 positions agree with TRBD2. V lost 5 bases to trimming and J lost 6 bases; unmatched junction nucleotides: 6. In germline, CDR1 is MNHEY, CDR2 SVGEGT. The CDR3 totals 15 residues. CDR3 in amino acids: CASSGSGTSGNEQFF. In DNA, the CDR3 is TGTGCCAGCAGTGGGTCAGGGACTAGCGGCAATGAGCAGTTCTTC.

The chain employs TRBV27 and TRBJ2-7; 10 bases agree with TRBD1. V was clipped by 8 bases and J by 3 bases; unmatched bases: 10. The CDR3 extends over 15 amino acids. Germline V lookup: CDR1 MNHEY, CDR2 SMNVEV (reference sequence). The CDR3 region has the DNA TGTGCCAGCTCCCCCAGGACAGGGGGTTTCTACGAGCAGTACTTC. Encoded protein: CASSPRTGGFYEQYF.

The rearrangement uses TRBV11-2 and TRBJ2-5; D perhaps matches TRBD1 (5 bases). Germline CDR1 reads SGHAT; CDR2 reads FQNNGV. The CDR3 has 14 residues. Trimming stripped 5 bases from V and 9 bases from J, with 19 bases between. In DNA form, the CDR3 reads TGTGCCAGCAGCCCCCAGGGTGGCTTCGCGGCCCAGTACTTC. Protein: CASSPQGGFAAQYF.

The gene calls are TRBV11-2 and TRBJ2-7; 7 nucleotides match TRBD1. This CDR3 is 14 amino acids long. Losses at the gene ends were 7 bases for V and 0 bases for J; bases not matched to a gene: 6. The germline V gene has CDR1 SGHAT and CDR2 FQNNGV. CDR3 region: CASKGQPFSYEQYF. The DNA of the CDR3 is TGTGCCAGCAAGGGACAGCCATTCTCCTACGAGCAGTACTTC.

This rearrangement joins TRBV10-2 to TRBJ2-2, with D unclear. The CDR3 length is 13 residues. Deletions cut 7 bases from V and 7 bases from J, with 13 bases between. Germline CDR1 WSHSY, CDR2 SAAADI. Here the CDR3 reads CASTERVDGELFF. The CDR3 DNA reads as TGCGCCAGCACGGAAAGGGTTGACGGGGAGCTGTTTTTT.

In its sample, this clone was seen once. The rearrangement links TRBV6-1 to TRBJ1-1; D unclear. Trimming pared 0 bases from V and 0 bases from J, leaving 17 bases between. This CDR3 is built from 18 residues. Germline CDR1 MNHNS, CDR2 SASEGT. Here the CDR3 DNA reads TGTGCCAGCAGTGAAGCGAGGGAATCTTGGGTGATGAACACTGAAGCTTTCTTT. Protein: CASSEARESWVMNTEAFF.

The V and J genes are TRBV18 and TRBJ2-7; possibly TRBD1 or TRBD2 for D (5 bases each). This CDR3 spans 12 amino acids. V dropped 3 bases and J dropped 6 bases, with 9 bases sitting between them. Germline assignment: CDR1 KGHSH and CDR2 LQKENI. The CDR3 coding sequence is TGTGCCAGCTCACCTGGGGGTTCCGAGCAGTACTTC. Translated, it gives CASSPGGSEQYF.

V is TRBV6-5 and J is TRBJ1-1; D is unclear. Trimming took 2 bases from V and 8 from J, leaving 12 bases between them. Germline V gene sequence: CDR1 MNHEY, CDR2 SVGAGI. The CDR3 totals 13 residues. The CDR3 DNA reads TGTGCCAGCAGTTACACCCGCCCCGGGGAAGCTTTCTTT. Residues: CASSYTRPGEAFF.

The genes are TRBV12-1 and TRBJ1-1. TRBV12-1 is described as a pseudogene. The CDR3 runs 16 residues. CDR3 residues: CASSPRQWTGNTEAFF. The CDR3 DNA reads TGTGCCAGCAGCCCCCGACAATGGACGGGGAACACTGAAGCTTTCTTT.

Only one count was recorded for this clone. The CDR3 is CASSFLSHEQYF. The CDR3 DNA reads TGTGCCAGCAGCTTCCTCTCTCACGAGCAGTACTTC. J is TRBJ2-7 and V is TRBV7-2; no clear D. Germline CDR1 and CDR2: SGHTA and FQGNSA. This CDR3 comprises 12 residues. Trimming took 3 bases from V and 5 from J, leaving 8 bases between them.

The chain combines TRBV18 with TRBJ2-5, with TRBD2 matching over 8 bases. From germline, CDR1 is KGHSH and CDR2 LQKENI. V lost 2 bases, J lost 5 bases, and 10 bases stayed unmatched. This CDR3 is built from 16 residues. This CDR3 is CASSPVRSAGVETQYF. CDR3 nucleotide sequence: TGTGCCAGCTCACCAGTTCGCTCAGCGGGAGTGGAGACCCAGTACTTC.